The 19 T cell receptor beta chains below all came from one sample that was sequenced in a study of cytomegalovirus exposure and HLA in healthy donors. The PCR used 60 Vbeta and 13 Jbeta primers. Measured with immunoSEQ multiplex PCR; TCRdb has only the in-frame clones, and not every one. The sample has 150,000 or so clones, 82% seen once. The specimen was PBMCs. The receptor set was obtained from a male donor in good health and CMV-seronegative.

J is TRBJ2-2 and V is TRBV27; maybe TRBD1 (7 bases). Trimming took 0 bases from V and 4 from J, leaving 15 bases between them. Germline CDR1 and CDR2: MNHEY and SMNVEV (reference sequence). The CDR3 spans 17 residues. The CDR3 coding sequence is TGTGCCAGCAGTTTATCGTGGCGACAGGGAGGCACCGGGGAGCTGTTTTTT. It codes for CASSLSWRQGGTGELFF.

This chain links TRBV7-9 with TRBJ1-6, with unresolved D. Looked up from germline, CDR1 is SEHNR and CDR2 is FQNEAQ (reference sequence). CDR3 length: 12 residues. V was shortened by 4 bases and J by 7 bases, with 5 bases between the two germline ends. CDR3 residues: CASSYSNSPLHF. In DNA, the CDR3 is TGTGCCAGCAGCTACAGCAATTCACCCCTCCACTTT. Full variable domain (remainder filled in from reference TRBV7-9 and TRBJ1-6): DTGVSQNPRHKITKRGQNVTFRCDPISEHNRLYWYRQTLGQGPEFLTYFQNEAQLEKSRLLSDRFSAERPKGSFSTLEIQRTEQGDSAMYLCASSYSNSPLHFGNGTRLTVT.

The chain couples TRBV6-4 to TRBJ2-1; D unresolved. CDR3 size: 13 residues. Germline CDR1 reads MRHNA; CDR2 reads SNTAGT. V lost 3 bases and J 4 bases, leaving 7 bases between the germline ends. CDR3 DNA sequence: TGTGCCAGCAGTGATTCAGAATACAATGAGCAGTTCTTC. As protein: CASSDSEYNEQFF.

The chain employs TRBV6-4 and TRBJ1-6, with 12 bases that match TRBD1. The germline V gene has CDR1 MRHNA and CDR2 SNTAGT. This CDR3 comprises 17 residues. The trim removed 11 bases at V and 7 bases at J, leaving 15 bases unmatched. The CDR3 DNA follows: TGTGCCGGGGGACAGGGGGCTTTAGGAGTACGAAATTCACCCCTCCACTTT. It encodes CAGGQGALGVRNSPLHF.

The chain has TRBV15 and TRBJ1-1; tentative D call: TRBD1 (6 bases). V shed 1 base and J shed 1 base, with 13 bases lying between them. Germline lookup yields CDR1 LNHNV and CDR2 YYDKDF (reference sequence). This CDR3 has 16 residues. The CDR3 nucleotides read TGTGCCACCAGCAGAGGTCCGACAGGAAAGAACACTGAAGCTTTCTTT. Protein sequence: CATSRGPTGKNTEAFF.

The chain's CDR3 is CASSKFGTGFYEQYF. The CDR3 DNA follows: TGTGCCAGTAGTAAATTCGGGACAGGATTTTACGAGCAGTACTTC. This sequence joins TRBV19 and TRBJ2-7, with 8 bases fitting TRBD1. V lost 4 bases, J lost 4 bases, and 9 bases stayed unmatched. Germline-derived CDR1 and CDR2 are LNHDA and SQIVND (reference sequence). The CDR3 contains 15 residues.

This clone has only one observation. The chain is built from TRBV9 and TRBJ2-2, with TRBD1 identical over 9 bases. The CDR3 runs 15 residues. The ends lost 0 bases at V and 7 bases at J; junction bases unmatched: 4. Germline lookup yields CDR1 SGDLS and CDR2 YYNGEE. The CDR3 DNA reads TGTGCCAGCAGCGTAGCTGGGACAGGGAGCGGGGAGCTGTTTTTT. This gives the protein CASSVAGTGSGELFF.

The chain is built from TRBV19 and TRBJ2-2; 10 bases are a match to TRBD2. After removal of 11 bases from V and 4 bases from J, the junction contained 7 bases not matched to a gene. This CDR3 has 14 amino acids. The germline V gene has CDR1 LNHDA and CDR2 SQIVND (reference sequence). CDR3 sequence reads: CAGSSGSPTGELFF. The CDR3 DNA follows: TGTGCCGGATCTAGCGGGAGCCCCACCGGGGAGCTGTTTTTT.

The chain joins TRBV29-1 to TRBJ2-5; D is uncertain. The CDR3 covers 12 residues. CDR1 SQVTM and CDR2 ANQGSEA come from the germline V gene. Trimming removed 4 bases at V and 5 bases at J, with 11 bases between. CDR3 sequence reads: CSVVAPRETQYF. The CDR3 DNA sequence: TGCAGCGTTGTGGCCCCGCGGGAGACCCAGTACTTC.

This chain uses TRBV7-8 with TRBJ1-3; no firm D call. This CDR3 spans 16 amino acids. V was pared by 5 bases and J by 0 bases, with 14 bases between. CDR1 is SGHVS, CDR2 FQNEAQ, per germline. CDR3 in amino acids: CASSRSPGGSGNTIYF. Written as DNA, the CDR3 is TGTGCCAGCAGCAGATCCCCTGGAGGCTCTGGAAACACCATATATTTT.

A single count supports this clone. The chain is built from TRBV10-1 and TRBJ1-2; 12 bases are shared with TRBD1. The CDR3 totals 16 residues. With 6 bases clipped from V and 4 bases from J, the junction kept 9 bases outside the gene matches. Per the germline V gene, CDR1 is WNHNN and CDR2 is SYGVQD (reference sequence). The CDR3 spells CASSHPGTGGSYGYTF. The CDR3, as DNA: TGCGCCAGCAGCCATCCCGGGACAGGGGGCTCCTATGGCTACACCTTC.

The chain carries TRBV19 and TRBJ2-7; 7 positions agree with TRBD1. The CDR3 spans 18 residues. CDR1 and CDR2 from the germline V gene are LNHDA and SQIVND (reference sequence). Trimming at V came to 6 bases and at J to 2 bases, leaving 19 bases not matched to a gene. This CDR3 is CASSRQGLSPTNTYEQYF. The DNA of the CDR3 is TGTGCCAGTAGCCGACAGGGTCTAAGTCCGACCAATACCTACGAGCAGTACTTC.

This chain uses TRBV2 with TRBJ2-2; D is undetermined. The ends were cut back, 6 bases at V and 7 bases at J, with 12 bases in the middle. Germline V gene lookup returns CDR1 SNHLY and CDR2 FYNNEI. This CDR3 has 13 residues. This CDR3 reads CASRYFGVGELFF. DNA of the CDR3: TGTGCCAGCAGATATTTCGGAGTCGGGGAGCTGTTTTTT.

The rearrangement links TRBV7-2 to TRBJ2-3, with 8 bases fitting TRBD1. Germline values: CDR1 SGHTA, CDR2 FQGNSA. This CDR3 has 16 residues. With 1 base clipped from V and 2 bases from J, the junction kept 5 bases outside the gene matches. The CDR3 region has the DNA TGTGCCAGCAGCTTAGGGACAGGGTGGGACACAGATACGCAGTATTTT. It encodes CASSLGTGWDTDTQYF.

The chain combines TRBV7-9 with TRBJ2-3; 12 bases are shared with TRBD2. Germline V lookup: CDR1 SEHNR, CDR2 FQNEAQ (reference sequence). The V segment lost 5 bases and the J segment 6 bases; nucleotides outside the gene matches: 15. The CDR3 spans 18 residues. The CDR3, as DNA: TGTGCCAGCAGCGTTAGCGGGTTACTAGCGGGGGGCCCCGATACGCAGTATTTT. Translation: CASSVSGLLAGGPDTQYF.

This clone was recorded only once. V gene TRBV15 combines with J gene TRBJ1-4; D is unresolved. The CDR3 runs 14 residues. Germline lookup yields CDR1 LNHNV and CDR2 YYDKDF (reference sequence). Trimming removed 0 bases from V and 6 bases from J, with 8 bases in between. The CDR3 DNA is TGTGCCACCAGCAGAGATCGAGGGTATGAAAAACTGTTTTTT. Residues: CATSRDRGYEKLFF. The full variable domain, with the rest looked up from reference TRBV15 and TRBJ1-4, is DAMVIQNPRYQVTQFGKPVTLSCSQTLNHNVMYWYQQKSSQAPKLLFHYYDKDFNNEADTPDNFQSRRPNTSFCFLDIRSPGLGDTAMYLCATSRDRGYEKLFFGSGTQLSVL.

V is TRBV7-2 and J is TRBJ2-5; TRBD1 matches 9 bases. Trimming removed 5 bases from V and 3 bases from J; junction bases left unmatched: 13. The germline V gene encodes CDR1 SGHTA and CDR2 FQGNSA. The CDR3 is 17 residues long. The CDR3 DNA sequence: TGTGCCAGCAGCCTGAAGCCCGGGACAGGGATCGAAGAGACCCAGTACTTC. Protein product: CASSLKPGTGIEETQYF. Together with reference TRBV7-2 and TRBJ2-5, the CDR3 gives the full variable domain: GAGVSQSPSNKVTEKGKDVELRCDPISGHTALYWYRQSLGQGLEFLIYFQGNSAPDKSGLPSDRFSAERTGGSVSTLTIQRTQQEDSAVYLCASSLKPGTGIEETQYFGPGTRLLVL.

The CDR3 loop is CASSSSDKWAETQYF. CDR3 nucleotides: TGTGCCAGCAGCTCGTCGGACAAGTGGGCAGAGACCCAGTACTTC. The gene calls are TRBV7-9 and TRBJ2-5, with TRBD1 as a possible D gene (5 bases). The CDR3 spans 15 residues. Germline V gene sequence: CDR1 SEHNR, CDR2 FQNEAQ (reference sequence). Trimming removed 4 bases from V and 4 bases from J, with 16 bases in between.

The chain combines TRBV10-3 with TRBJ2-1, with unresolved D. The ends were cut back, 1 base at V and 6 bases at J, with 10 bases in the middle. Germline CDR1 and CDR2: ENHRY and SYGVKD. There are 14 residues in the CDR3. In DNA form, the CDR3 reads TGTGCCATCAGTGAGTTTTTGCTCGGCAATGAGCAGTTCTTC. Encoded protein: CAISEFLLGNEQFF.